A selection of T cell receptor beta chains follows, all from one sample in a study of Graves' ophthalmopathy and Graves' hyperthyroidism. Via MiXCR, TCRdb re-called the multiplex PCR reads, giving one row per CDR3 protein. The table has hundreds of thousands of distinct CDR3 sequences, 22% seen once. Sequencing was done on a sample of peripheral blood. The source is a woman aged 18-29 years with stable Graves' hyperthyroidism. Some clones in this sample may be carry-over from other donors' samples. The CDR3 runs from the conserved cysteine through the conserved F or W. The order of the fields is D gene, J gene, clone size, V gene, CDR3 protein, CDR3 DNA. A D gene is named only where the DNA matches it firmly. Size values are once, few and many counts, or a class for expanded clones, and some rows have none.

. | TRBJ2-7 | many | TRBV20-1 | CSAIAGYEQYF | TGCAGTGCTATCGCCGGCTACGAGCAGTACTTC
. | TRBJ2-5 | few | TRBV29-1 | CSVEGGIGMETQYF | TGCAGCGTTGAAGGTGGGATAGGGATGGAGACCCAGTACTTC
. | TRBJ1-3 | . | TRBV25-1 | CASSWRSGNTIYF | TGTGCCAGCAGTTGGCGATCTGGAAACACCATATATTTT
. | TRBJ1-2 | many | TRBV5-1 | CASSLERDARDNLIGYGYTF | TGCGCCAGCAGCTTGGAGCGGGATGCCCGGGACAACCTAATCGGCTATGGCTACACCTTC
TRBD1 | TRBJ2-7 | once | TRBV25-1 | CASSGDRDYEQYF | TGTGCCAGCAGTGGGGACAGGGATTACGAGCAGTACTTC
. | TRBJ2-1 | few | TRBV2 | CASSEDPFYNEQFF | TGTGCCAGCAGTGAAGACCCTTTCTACAATGAGCAGTTCTTC
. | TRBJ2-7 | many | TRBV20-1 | CSARDRVDYEQYF | TGCAGTGCTAGAGATCGAGTGGACTACGAGCAGTACTTC
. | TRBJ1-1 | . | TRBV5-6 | CASSQVGEATEAFF | TGTGCCAGCAGCCAAGTCGGCGAGGCCACTGAAGCTTTCTTT
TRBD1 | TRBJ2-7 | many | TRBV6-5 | CASSYEGTGSYEQYF | TGTGCCAGCAGTTACGAAGGGACAGGGTCCTACGAGCAGTACTTC
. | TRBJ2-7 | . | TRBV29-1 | CSVASFRSDEQYF | TGCAGCGTTGCCTCCTTCCGGTCGGACGAGCAGTACTTC
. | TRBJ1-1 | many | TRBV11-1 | CASIPQSSPTVTEAFF | TGTGCCAGCATCCCCCAATCTAGCCCTACGGTCACTGAAGCTTTCTTT
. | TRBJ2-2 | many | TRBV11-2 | CASSLDLVGNTGELFF | TGTGCCAGCAGCTTAGACCTAGTTGGTAACACCGGGGAGCTGTTTTTT
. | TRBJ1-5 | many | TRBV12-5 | CASALHWTDSNQPQHF | TGTGCTAGTGCCTTGCATTGGACGGATAGCAATCAGCCCCAGCATTTT
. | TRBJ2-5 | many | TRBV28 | CASTGRNQETQYF | TGTGCCAGCACCGGGCGGAACCAAGAGACCCAGTACTTC
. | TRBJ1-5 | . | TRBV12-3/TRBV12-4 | CASSLDNSYQPQHF | TGTGCCAGCAGTTTAGATAATAGCTATCAGCCTCAGCATTTT
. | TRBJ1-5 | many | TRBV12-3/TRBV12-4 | CASSAGTQPQHF | TGTGCCAGCAGCGCCGGGACTCAGCCCCAGCATTTT
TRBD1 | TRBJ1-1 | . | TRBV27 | CASSLSVSGQGSTFF | TGTGCCAGCAGTTTATCGGTTAGTGGACAGGGATCAACTTTCTTT
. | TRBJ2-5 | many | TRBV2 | CASKTGAVQETQYF | TGTGCCAGCAAAACAGGAGCGGTCCAAGAGACCCAGTACTTC
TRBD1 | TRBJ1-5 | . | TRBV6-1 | CASAAPGTGMRPQHF | TGTGCCAGCGCGGCCCCTGGGACAGGGATGCGGCCCCAGCATTTT
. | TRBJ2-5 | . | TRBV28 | CASSPYPGTPIYQETQYF | TGTGCCAGCAGTCCCTACCCCGGGACACCGATTTACCAAGAGACCCAGTACTTC
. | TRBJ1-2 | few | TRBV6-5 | CASSYPEGSPGYTF | TGTGCCAGCAGTTACCCGGAGGGTTCCCCTGGCTACACCTTC
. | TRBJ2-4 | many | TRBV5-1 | CASSLSSVAKNIQYF | TGCGCCAGCAGCTTGTCATCGGTAGCCAAAAACATTCAGTACTTC
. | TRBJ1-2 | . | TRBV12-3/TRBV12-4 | CASSFLPESDGYTF | TGTGCCAGCAGTTTCCTCCCAGAATCGGATGGCTACACCTTC
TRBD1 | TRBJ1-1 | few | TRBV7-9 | CASSFPGTDHTEAFF | TGTGCCAGCAGCTTTCCGGGGACAGACCACACTGAAGCTTTCTTT
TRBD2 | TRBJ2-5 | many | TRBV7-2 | CASSQGLAAQETQYF | TGTGCCAGCAGCCAAGGACTAGCGGCGCAAGAGACCCAGTACTTC
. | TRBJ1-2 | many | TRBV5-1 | CASSLSPGGYTF | TGCGCCAGCAGCTTGTCCCCAGGGGGCTACACCTTC
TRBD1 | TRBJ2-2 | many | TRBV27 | CASSLRGGRYGELFF | TGTGCCAGCAGTTTGAGAGGGGGCAGGTACGGGGAGCTGTTTTTT
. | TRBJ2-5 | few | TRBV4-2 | CASSPFSLGEKETQYF | TGTGCCAGCAGCCCCTTTTCACTAGGGGAAAAAGAGACCCAGTACTTC
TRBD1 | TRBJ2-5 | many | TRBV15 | CATSRDRGETQYF | TGTGCCACCAGCAGGGACAGGGGTGAGACCCAGTACTTC
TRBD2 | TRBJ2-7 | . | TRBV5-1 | CASSLGTSGSLSYEQYF | TGCGCCAGCAGCTTGGGGACTAGCGGGAGCCTCTCCTACGAGCAGTACTTC
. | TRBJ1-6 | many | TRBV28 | CASSLKTEYNSPLHF | TGTGCCAGCAGTCTCAAAACAGAGTATAATTCACCCCTCCACTTT
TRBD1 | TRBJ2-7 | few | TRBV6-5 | CASSYQGIQGVKYEQYF | TGTGCCAGCAGTTACCAGGGCATACAGGGGGTAAAGTACGAGCAGTACTTC
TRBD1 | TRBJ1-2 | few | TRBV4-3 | CASSRKQGAYGYTF | TGCGCCAGCAGCCGGAAACAGGGGGCCTATGGCTACACCTTC
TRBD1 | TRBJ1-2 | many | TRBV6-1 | CASRSGTGNGYTF | TGTGCCAGCAGATCCGGGACAGGGAACGGCTACACCTTC
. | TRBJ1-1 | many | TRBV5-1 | CASSLMDLNTEAFF | TGCGCCAGCAGCTTGATGGATCTCAACACTGAAGCTTTCTTT
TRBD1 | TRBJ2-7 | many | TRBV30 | CAWGHRGSSYEQYF | TGTGCCTGGGGGCACAGGGGAAGCTCCTACGAGCAGTACTTC
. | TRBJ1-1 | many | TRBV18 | CASKREEDTEAFF | TGTGCCAGCAAGAGGGAAGAGGACACTGAAGCTTTCTTT
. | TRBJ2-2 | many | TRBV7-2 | CASSLVGYTGELFF | TGTGCCAGCAGCTTAGTCGGATACACCGGGGAGCTGTTTTTT
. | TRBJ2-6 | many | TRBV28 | CASEGSSGANVLTF | TGTGCCAGCGAGGGATCATCTGGGGCCAACGTCCTGACTTTC
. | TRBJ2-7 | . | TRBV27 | CASSLKGAGSGYEQYF | TGTGCCAGCAGTTTAAAAGGGGCAGGGAGCGGCTACGAGCAGTACTTC